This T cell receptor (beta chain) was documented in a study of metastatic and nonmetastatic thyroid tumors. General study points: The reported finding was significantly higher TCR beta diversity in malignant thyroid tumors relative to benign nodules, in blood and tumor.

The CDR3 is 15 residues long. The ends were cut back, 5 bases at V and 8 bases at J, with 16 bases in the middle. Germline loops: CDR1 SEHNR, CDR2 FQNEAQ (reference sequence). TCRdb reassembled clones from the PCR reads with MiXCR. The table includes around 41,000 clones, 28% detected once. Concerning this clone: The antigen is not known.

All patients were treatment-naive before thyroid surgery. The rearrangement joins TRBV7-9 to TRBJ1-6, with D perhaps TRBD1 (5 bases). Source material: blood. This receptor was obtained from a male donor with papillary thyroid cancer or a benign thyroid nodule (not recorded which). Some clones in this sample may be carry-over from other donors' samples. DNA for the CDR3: TGTGCCAGCAGCCCTGGGACTAATCCGGATTCACCCCTCCACTTT. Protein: CASSPGTNPDSPLHF.